This entry lists 31 T cell receptor beta chains sequenced from one sample in a study of blood T cell repertoires in COVID-19. Assay: immunoSEQ multiplex PCR; the TCRdb copy retains only in-frame clones and omits some. Of roughly 320,000 clones listed, about nine tenths are singletons. The specimen was PBMCs or T cells enriched from blood (not recorded which). These receptors originate from a man aged 25 to 40 who had recovered from COVID-19.

V usage is TRBV28 and J usage is TRBJ2-5; the D gene is possibly TRBD1 (7 bases). The CDR3 totals 14 residues. Trimming removed 8 bases at V and 1 base at J, with 14 bases between. The germline V gene has CDR1 MDHEN and CDR2 SYDVKM. Here the CDR3 DNA reads TGTGCCAGCGTTCGGGGGACAGCCCAAGAGACCCAGTACTTC. It codes for CASVRGTAQETQYF. The full variable domain, rest sourced from reference TRBV28 and TRBJ2-5, is DVKVTQSSRYLVKRTGEKVFLECVQDMDHENMFWYRQDPGLGLRLIYFSYDVKMKEKGDIPEGYSVSREKKERFSLILESASTNQTSMYLCASVRGTAQETQYFGPGTRLLVL.

This CDR3 is CASRGQGNSNQPQHF. In DNA form, the CDR3 reads TGTGCCAGCAGAGGACAGGGGAATAGCAATCAGCCCCAGCATTTT. The chain carries TRBV6-5 and TRBJ1-5; 9 bases line up with TRBD1. J lost 0 bases, V lost 6 bases, and 3 bases had no gene match. The CDR3 has 15 amino acids. CDR1 is MNHEY, CDR2 SVGAGI, per germline.

This chain uses TRBV5-1 with TRBJ2-7, with 13 positions matching TRBD2. Trimming took 4 bases from V and 1 from J; bases not matched to a gene: 8. Germline lookup yields CDR1 SGHRS and CDR2 YFSETQ. This CDR3 is built from 17 residues. CDR3 DNA: TGCGCCAGCAGCAGGACTAGCGGGGGATCTCTTTCCTACGAGCAGTACTTC. Residues: CASSRTSGGSLSYEQYF.

The chain has TRBV27 and TRBJ1-1, with 9 bases lining up with TRBD1. The J segment lost 4 bases and the V segment lost 5 bases, leaving 5 bases of the junction unmatched. The CDR3 length is 14 residues. Per the germline V gene, CDR1 is MNHEY and CDR2 is SMNVEV (reference sequence). The CDR3 sequence: CASSPGQGGTEAFF. DNA for the CDR3: TGTGCCAGCAGTCCGGGACAGGGAGGCACTGAAGCTTTCTTT.

This clone was observed once. V usage is TRBV3-1 (or the pseudogene TRBV3-2) and J usage is TRBJ2-5; TRBD1 matches 9 bases. This CDR3 has 17 residues. Trimming removed 0 bases from V and 5 bases from J; junction bases left unmatched: 10. Germline V gene lookup returns CDR1 LGHDT and CDR2 YNNKEL (reference sequence). The CDR3: CASSQDQGQGAGETQYF. The CDR3 DNA is TGTGCCAGCAGCCAAGATCAGGGACAGGGAGCGGGCGAGACCCAGTACTTC.

V and J are TRBV7-9 and TRBJ2-3, with D possibly TRBD1 on 5 matching bases. The ends were cut back, 5 bases at V and 3 bases at J, with 15 bases in the middle. The CDR3 has 15 amino acids. Germline V gene data show CDR1 as SEHNR and CDR2 as FQNEAQ (reference sequence). CDR3 bases: TGTGCCAGCAGCCCCCCCGCTCAGGGAACAGATACGCAGTATTTT. It yields the protein CASSPPAQGTDTQYF. Drawing the rest from reference TRBV7-9 and TRBJ2-3, the complete variable domain is DTGVSQNPRHKITKRGQNVTFRCDPISEHNRLYWYRQTLGQGPEFLTYFQNEAQLEKSRLLSDRFSAERPKGSFSTLEIQRTEQGDSAMYLCASSPPAQGTDTQYFGPGTRLTVL.

The CDR3 region is CAWSKNRGTEAFF. The CDR3 DNA reads TGTGCCTGGAGTAAAAACAGGGGCACTGAAGCTTTCTTT. This chain connects TRBV30 to TRBJ1-1; TRBD1 agrees at 7 bases. The ends lost 2 bases at V and 4 bases at J; junction bases unmatched: 4. From germline, CDR1 is GTSNPN and CDR2 SVGIG (reference sequence). The CDR3 spans 13 residues.

The rearrangement links TRBV5-1 to TRBJ2-1; 9 positions match TRBD1. This CDR3 has 17 residues. Germline assignment: CDR1 SGHRS and CDR2 YFSETQ. With V trimmed by 2 bases and J by 4 bases, 10 bases remained unmatched. CDR3 amino acids: CASSLNRTGAVYNEQFF. DNA of the CDR3: TGCGCCAGCAGCTTAAACCGGACAGGGGCGGTTTACAATGAGCAGTTCTTC.

This clone was recorded once. The chain combines TRBV13 with TRBJ2-7; a possible D gene is TRBD1 (7 bases). The CDR3 has 15 amino acids. The germline gives CDR1 PRHDT, CDR2 FYEKMQ (reference sequence). The V end lost 5 bases, the J end lost 2 bases, and 16 bases lay between the germline ends. In nucleotides, the CDR3 is TGTGCCAGCAGCCGGCGGGACAGCTGGACCTACGAGCAGTACTTC. Translated, it gives CASSRRDSWTYEQYF.

V and J are TRBV5-1 and TRBJ1-2; D is possibly TRBD1 (6 bases). This CDR3 comprises 15 residues. V was cut by 1 base and J by 6 bases, with 16 bases left in between. Germline V gene data show CDR1 as SGHRS and CDR2 as YFSETQ. The CDR3 DNA reads as TGCGCCAGCAGCTTGAGGACAGACCCCTCAAATGGCTACACCTTC. This encodes CASSLRTDPSNGYTF.

J is TRBJ2-3 and V is TRBV2; 9 positions match TRBD2. This CDR3 contains 16 residues. CDR1 is SNHLY and CDR2 is FYNNEI in the germline V gene. The J segment lost 6 bases and the V segment lost 8 bases, leaving 15 bases of the junction unmatched. CDR3 DNA: TGTGCCAGCGGAGCAGGACGCGGGAGGGCCACGGATACGCAGTATTTT. This gives the protein CASGAGRGRATDTQYF.

V usage is TRBV7-8 and J usage is TRBJ1-5, with 7 bases matching TRBD1. This CDR3 is 14 amino acids long. Trimming cost V 5 bases and J 7 bases; bases outside gene matches: 8. The germline CDR1 and CDR2 sequences are SGHVS and FQNEAQ. The CDR3, as DNA: TGTGCCAGCAGCCACCGGGACAGTATACAGCCCCAGCATTTT. It specifies CASSHRDSIQPQHF. The whole variable domain, remainder taken from reference TRBV7-8 and TRBJ1-5, is GAGVSQSPRYKVAKRGQDVALRCDPISGHVSLFWYQQALGQGPEFLTYFQNEAQLDKSGLPSDRFFAERPEGSVSTLKIQRTQQEDSAVYLCASSHRDSIQPQHFGDGTRLSIL.

CDR3 sequence reads: CASSLRLAGVKETQYF. CDR3 nucleotides: TGCGCCAGCAGCTTGAGGCTAGCGGGGGTTAAAGAGACCCAGTACTTC. The rearrangement joins TRBV5-1 to TRBJ2-5; TRBD2 agrees at 10 bases. Germline V gives CDR1 SGHRS, CDR2 YFSETQ. With 1 base clipped from V and 3 bases from J, the junction kept 6 bases outside the gene matches. CDR3 length: 16 residues.

The V and J genes are TRBV12-3 or TRBV12-4 and TRBJ2-5, with D possibly being TRBD1 (5 bases). V was shortened by 5 bases and J by 5 bases, with 12 bases between the two germline ends. The CDR3 is 13 amino acids. CDR3 sequence: CASSAPGLETQYF. The CDR3, as DNA: TGTGCCAGCAGTGCCCCAGGGTTGGAGACCCAGTACTTC.

A few counts support this clone. The rearrangement uses TRBV5-1 and TRBJ1-5; D ambiguous. The germline V and J ends were trimmed by 0 bases and 1 base, with 8 bases remaining between them. This CDR3 spans 15 amino acids. CDR1 is SGHRS, CDR2 YFSETQ, per germline. CDR3 sequence (DNA): TGCGCCAGCAGCTTGGGGGCCTTGAGCAATCAGCCCCAGCATTTT. Translating it yields CASSLGALSNQPQHF. The entire variable domain, with the rest obtained from reference TRBV5-1 and TRBJ1-5, is as follows: KAGVTQTPRYLIKTRGQQVTLSCSPISGHRSVSWYQQTPGQGLQFLFEYFSETQRNKGNFPGRFSGRQFSNSRSEMNVSTLELGDSALYLCASSLGALSNQPQHFGDGTRLSIL.

The chain couples TRBV24-1 to TRBJ2-3, with D possibly being TRBD1 (6 bases). CDR1 is KGHDR, CDR2 SFDVKD, per germline. The CDR3 is 17 amino acids. The V and J ends lost 4 bases and 0 bases respectively, with 16 bases between them. The CDR3: CATSEPQGRFSTDTQYF. Here the CDR3 DNA reads TGTGCCACCAGTGAACCACAGGGCCGCTTTAGCACAGATACGCAGTATTTT.

This chain uses TRBV11-2 with TRBJ1-2, with a weak D call TRBD1 (6 bases). Looked up from germline, CDR1 is SGHAT and CDR2 is FQNNGV. Trimming removed 3 bases at V and 7 bases at J, with 21 bases between. The CDR3 extends over 16 amino acids. In nucleotides, the CDR3 is TGTGCCAGCAGCTTTTCGCGTAGCAGGGGTTTGGGTGGCTACACCTTC. This codes for CASSFSRSRGLGGYTF. The full variable domain, completed using reference TRBV11-2 and TRBJ1-2, is EAGVAQSPRYKIIEKRQSVAFWCNPISGHATLYWYQQILGQGPKLLIQFQNNGVVDDSQLPKDRFSAERLKGVDSTLKIQPAKLEDSAVYLCASSFSRSRGLGGYTFGSGTRLTVV.

The CDR3 protein is CASRPGGFYNEQFF. In nucleotides, the CDR3 is TGTGCCAGCAGACCGGGAGGGTTCTACAATGAGCAGTTCTTC. J is TRBJ2-1 and V is TRBV6-5; 8 bases map to TRBD2. With 6 bases clipped from V and 3 bases from J, the junction kept 4 bases outside the gene matches. From germline, CDR1 is MNHEY and CDR2 SVGAGI. The CDR3 spans 14 residues.

The V and J genes are TRBV12-5 and TRBJ1-2, with a possible D match to TRBD1 (6 bases). CDR1 and CDR2 from the germline V gene are LGHNT and FRNRAP. The CDR3 is 13 amino acids. V lost 3 bases, J lost 4 bases, and 9 bases lay in between. CDR3 amino acids: CASGFGQSYGYTF. For the CDR3, the DNA is TGTGCTAGTGGTTTTGGACAGTCCTATGGCTACACCTTC.

The chain recombines TRBV5-6 with TRBJ1-1; tentatively, D is TRBD1 (5 bases). CDR1 SGHDT and CDR2 YYEEEE come from the germline V gene. V lost 4 bases, J lost 1 base, and 14 bases lay in between. CDR3 length: 15 amino acids. CDR3 sequence reads: CASSPLPGKNTEAFF. In DNA form, the CDR3 reads TGTGCCAGCAGCCCACTCCCAGGGAAGAACACTGAAGCTTTCTTT.

The chain combines TRBV29-1 with TRBJ1-2, with no clear D. Germline values: CDR1 SQVTM, CDR2 ANQGSEA. CDR3 length: 14 amino acids. V gave up 6 bases and J gave up 4 bases, with 18 bases separating them. The CDR3 sequence: CSVKPGGPLYGYTF. The DNA of the CDR3 is TGCAGCGTGAAACCGGGAGGCCCTCTCTATGGCTACACCTTC.

V and J are TRBV4-1 and TRBJ2-1; 15 bases match TRBD2. Germline values: CDR1 MGHRA, CDR2 YSYEKL. The CDR3 covers 17 residues. The trim removed 3 bases at V and 7 bases at J, leaving 7 bases unmatched. DNA for the CDR3: TGCGCCAGCAGCCATCTCACCGGGACTAGCGGGAGGAATGAGCAGTTCTTC. Translated, it gives CASSHLTGTSGRNEQFF.

The rearrangement uses TRBV4-1 and TRBJ2-5; 10 bases match TRBD2. The V gene's germline CDR1 is MGHRA and CDR2 YSYEKL. Trimming cost V 3 bases and J 9 bases; bases outside gene matches: 19. This CDR3 region has 18 residues. The CDR3 DNA follows: TGCGCCAGCAGCCAGGAAGATGCGGGACTAGCGCCTTGGGAAGCCCAGTACTTC. Translated, it gives CASSQEDAGLAPWEAQYF.

V is TRBV24-1 and J is TRBJ1-1; 7 positions agree with TRBD1. The CDR3 contains 13 residues. V shed 7 bases and J 4 bases; nucleotides not matched to a gene: 5. Germline values: CDR1 KGHDR, CDR2 SFDVKD. This CDR3 reads CATRSAGGTEAFF. In DNA, the CDR3 is TGTGCCACCAGGAGCGCAGGGGGCACTGAAGCTTTCTTT.

The rearrangement uses TRBV3-1 (or the pseudogene TRBV3-2) and TRBJ2-1; 8 positions match TRBD2. J lost 8 bases, V lost 4 bases, and 10 bases had no gene match. The CDR3 consists of 15 residues. Germline V gives CDR1 LGHDT, CDR2 YNNKEL (reference sequence). The chain's CDR3 is CASSPDVGRAYEQFF. CDR3 nucleotides: TGTGCCAGCAGCCCAGACGTCGGGAGGGCCTATGAGCAGTTCTTC.

J is TRBJ2-7 and V is TRBV4-2, with 11 bases aligning to TRBD2. The germline V gene has CDR1 LGHNA and CDR2 YNFKEQ. The junction had 12 bases not matched to a gene; V was cut back by 4 bases and J by 7 bases. The CDR3 has 16 amino acids. The CDR3 region is CASSPEGVAGGPEQYF. In DNA form, the CDR3 reads TGTGCCAGCAGCCCGGAAGGGGTAGCGGGGGGGCCTGAGCAGTACTTC.

The chain joins TRBV18 to TRBJ1-1; 8 positions match TRBD1. The CDR3 spans 14 residues. Germline V lookup: CDR1 KGHSH, CDR2 LQKENI. V gave up 5 bases and J gave up 2 bases; unmatched junction bases: 4. CDR3 region: CASSAGQDNTEAFF. The CDR3 coding sequence is TGTGCCAGCTCAGCGGGACAGGATAACACTGAAGCTTTCTTT.

V is TRBV9 and J is TRBJ2-3; 8 bases agree with TRBD2. CDR1 is SGDLS and CDR2 is YYNGEE in the germline V gene. V was pared by 4 bases and J by 0 bases, with 4 bases of the junction left unmatched. CDR3 length equals 15 residues. CDR3 nucleotides: TGTGCCAGCAGCCCGACTAGCGCAAGCACAGATACGCAGTATTTT. Protein sequence: CASSPTSASTDTQYF.

This clone was detected only once. The rearrangement links TRBV7-6 to TRBJ2-3, with 8 bases that match TRBD2. J gave up 15 bases and V 7 bases, and 12 bases lay outside the gene matches. The CDR3 runs 12 residues. Germline assignment: CDR1 SGHVS and CDR2 FNYEAQ. The CDR3 protein is CASTSTGTRHYF. The CDR3, as DNA: TGTGCCAGCACCAGTACCGGGACTAGACATTATTTT.

The CDR3, as DNA: TGTGCCAGTAGTCCGCAGGGGGCAATTGGCTACACCTTC. This codes for CASSPQGAIGYTF. The gene calls are TRBV19 and TRBJ1-2, with TRBD1 matching 8 bases. Germline lookup yields CDR1 LNHDA and CDR2 SQIVND (reference sequence). With V trimmed by 5 bases and J by 7 bases, 6 bases remained unmatched. The CDR3 consists of 13 residues.

The chain is built from TRBV27 and TRBJ2-3; 11 positions agree with TRBD2. CDR1 MNHEY and CDR2 SMNVEV come from the germline V gene (reference sequence). The CDR3 contains 17 residues. With 3 bases clipped from V and 5 bases from J, the junction kept 10 bases outside the gene matches. DNA for the CDR3: TGTGCCAGCAGTTTCACCCAACTAGCGGGAGTGGGAGATACGCAGTATTTT. This encodes CASSFTQLAGVGDTQYF.